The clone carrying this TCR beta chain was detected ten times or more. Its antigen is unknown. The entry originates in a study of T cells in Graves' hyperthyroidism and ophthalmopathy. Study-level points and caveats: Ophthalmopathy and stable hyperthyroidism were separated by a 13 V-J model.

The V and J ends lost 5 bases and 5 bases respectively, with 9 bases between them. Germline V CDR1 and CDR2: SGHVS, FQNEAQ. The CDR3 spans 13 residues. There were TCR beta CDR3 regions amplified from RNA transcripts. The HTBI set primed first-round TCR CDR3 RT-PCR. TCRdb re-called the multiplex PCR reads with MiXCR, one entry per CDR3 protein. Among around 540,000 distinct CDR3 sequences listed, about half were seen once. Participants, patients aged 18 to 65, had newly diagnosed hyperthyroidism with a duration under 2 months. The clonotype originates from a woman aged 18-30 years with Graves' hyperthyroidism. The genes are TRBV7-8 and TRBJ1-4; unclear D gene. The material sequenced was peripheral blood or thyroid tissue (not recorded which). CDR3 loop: CASSPGGNEKLFF. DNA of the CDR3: TGTGCCAGCAGCCCCGGAGGGAATGAAAAACTGTTTTTT.